The 15 T cell receptor beta chains below were found in one sample sequenced in a study of cytomegalovirus exposure and HLA in healthy donors. PCR primers comprised 60 Vbeta and 13 Jbeta primers. This table comes from immunoSEQ multiplex PCR, and its TCRdb copy is limited to in-frame clones, with some not included. The table shows about 130,000 clones, with roughly 80% occurring only once. What was sequenced was PBMCs. Receptor source: a middle-aged woman in good health and CMV-seropositive.

The V call is TRBV9, the J call TRBJ2-2, with a possible D match to TRBD2 (6 bases). V was clipped by 2 bases and J by 7 bases, with 15 bases between them. The germline V gene has CDR1 SGDLS and CDR2 YYNGEE. The length of the CDR3 is 15 residues. The CDR3, as DNA: TGTGCCAGCAGCGTCGATCTCATGGGGGGCGGGGAGCTGTTTTTT. It encodes CASSVDLMGGGELFF.

This clone was found a few times. CDR3 amino acids: CASSPQGSTLHF. CDR3 DNA: TGTGCCAGCAGTCCACAGGGGTCCACCCTCCACTTT. The rearrangement uses TRBV2 and TRBJ1-6, with 7 bases aligning to TRBD1. The germline CDR1 and CDR2 sequences are SNHLY and FYNNEI. V lost 5 bases and J lost 14; bases outside the gene matches: 6. This CDR3 has 12 amino acids. The full variable domain, its missing parts supplied by reference TRBV2 and TRBJ1-6, is EPEVTQTPSHQVTQMGQEVILRCVPISNHLYFYWYRQILGQKVEFLVSFYNNEISEKSEIFDDQFSVERPDGSNFTLKIRSTKLEDSAMYFCASSPQGSTLHFGNGTRLTVT.

The V gene is TRBV5-1, the J gene TRBJ2-1; 8 nucleotides match TRBD1. V lost 4 bases and J lost 8; bases outside the gene matches: 8. In germline, CDR1 is SGHRS, CDR2 YFSETQ. CDR3 length: 14 amino acids. CDR3 in amino acids: CASSTQTGADEQFF. The CDR3 nucleotides are TGCGCCAGCAGCACACAGACAGGGGCAGATGAGCAGTTCTTC.

The chain joins TRBV21-1 to TRBJ2-1; TRBD2 is taken as the D call from the table, unchecked against the DNA. TRBV21-1 is tagged as a pseudogene. This CDR3 is built from 17 residues. The CDR3 DNA sequence: TGTGCCAGCAGCAAAGGGGCGCGGGCCCGCTCCTACAATGAGCAGTTCTTC. This encodes CASSKGARARSYNEQFF.

The chain employs TRBV27 and TRBJ2-7; D is unresolved. Germline V lookup: CDR1 MNHEY, CDR2 SMNVEV (reference sequence). The germline V and J ends were trimmed by 4 bases and 0 bases, with 13 bases remaining between them. The CDR3 consists of 15 residues. DNA for the CDR3: TGTGCCAGCAGTTCTCGTCCACAAAGCTCCTACGAGCAGTACTTC. This translates into CASSSRPQSSYEQYF.

This clone was recorded a few times. The rearrangement uses TRBV4-1 and TRBJ1-1; perhaps TRBD1 as D (6 bases). Germline V CDR1 and CDR2: MGHRA, YSYEKL. Trimming shortened V by 1 base and J by 2 bases, and 8 bases separated the two germline ends. The CDR3 runs to 14 residues. The CDR3 sequence is CASSQGGGNTEAFF. CDR3 nucleotide sequence: TGCGCCAGCAGCCAAGGAGGGGGAAACACTGAAGCTTTCTTT.

This clone was found a few times. The chain links TRBV6-5 to TRBJ1-1; the D gene is possibly TRBD1 (6 bases). The germline CDR1 and CDR2 sequences are MNHEY and SVGAGI. With 0 bases removed from V and 2 bases from J, the gap between germline ends came to 10 bases. CDR3 size: 15 residues. CDR3: CASSYSDSQNTEAFF. DNA for the CDR3: TGTGCCAGCAGTTACTCGGACAGTCAAAACACTGAAGCTTTCTTT.

The rearrangement joins TRBV5-1 to TRBJ1-2, with D tentatively TRBD1 (6 bases). CDR1 SGHRS and CDR2 YFSETQ come from the germline V gene. The CDR3 runs 16 residues. The ends were cut back, 4 bases at V and 4 bases at J, with 20 bases in the middle. For the CDR3, the DNA is TGCGCCAGCAGCCCGACATGGGGACAAACCTTCTATGGCTACACCTTC. Translation gives CASSPTWGQTFYGYTF.

In this sample, this clone turned up a few times. Here the CDR3 reads CASSQSGVSNEKLFF. DNA of the CDR3: TGCGCCAGCAGCCAATCGGGGGTTTCTAATGAAAAACTGTTTTTT. The genes are TRBV5-1 and TRBJ1-4; D is possibly TRBD1 (5 bases). The CDR3 has 15 amino acids. Germline V gene sequence: CDR1 SGHRS, CDR2 YFSETQ. V shed 4 bases and J shed 3 bases, with 13 bases lying between them.

This chain links TRBV4-3 with TRBJ2-3; tentatively, D is TRBD1 (6 bases). The germline gives CDR1 LGHNA, CDR2 YSLEER. Deletions cut 3 bases from V and 2 bases from J, with 12 bases between. CDR3 length: 15 residues. CDR3 nucleotides: TGCGCCAGCAGCCATTGGGCAGGGGACACAGATACGCAGTATTTT. Protein sequence: CASSHWAGDTDTQYF.

The chain carries TRBV28 and TRBJ1-1; D unclear. Germline assignment: CDR1 MDHEN and CDR2 SYDVKM. Trimming took 6 bases from V and 0 from J, leaving 14 bases between them. This CDR3 contains 15 residues. Here the CDR3 DNA reads TGTGCCAGCAGCCCGAATCGGGGAATGAACACTGAAGCTTTCTTT. Translating gives CASSPNRGMNTEAFF.

The chain links TRBV27 to TRBJ1-1, with D unclear. The CDR3 sequence is 14 residues long. Germline lookup yields CDR1 MNHEY and CDR2 SMNVEV (reference sequence). With 6 bases removed from V and 3 bases from J, the gap between germline ends came to 14 bases. CDR3 residues: CASRGAQRYTEAFF. CDR3 sequence (DNA): TGTGCCAGCAGAGGTGCGCAGCGATACACTGAAGCTTTCTTT.

CDR3 bases: TGTGCCAGTGCGCCCGGGTCAGCCTACGAGCAGTACTTC. Translation: CASAPGSAYEQYF. V is TRBV6-5 and J is TRBJ2-7; D call uncertain. Germline CDR1 and CDR2: MNHEY and SVGAGI. The V gene lost 9 bases and the J gene lost 2 bases, with 14 bases spanning the gap. There are 13 residues in the CDR3.

This chain uses TRBV4-3 with TRBJ2-7; TRBD1 might be the D (6 bases). The CDR3 is 15 residues long. CDR1 is LGHNA and CDR2 is YSLEER in the germline V gene. The V gene lost 0 bases and the J gene lost 2 bases, with 11 bases spanning the gap. The CDR3 protein is CASSQDRDNAYEQYF. DNA of the CDR3: TGCGCCAGCAGCCAAGACCGGGACAACGCCTACGAGCAGTACTTC.

This chain uses TRBV5-5 with TRBJ2-7; 10 bases fit TRBD1. Germline V gene data show CDR1 as SGHKS and CDR2 as YYEKEE (reference sequence). The ends lost 4 bases at V and 2 bases at J; junction bases unmatched: 6. This CDR3 spans 15 amino acids. CDR3 nucleotide sequence: TGTGCCAGCAGCCCCGGGACAGGGGTCCCCTACGAGCAGTACTTC. This encodes CASSPGTGVPYEQYF.